This T cell receptor (beta chain) was documented in a study of early T cells in non-severe SARS-CoV-2 infection. The CDR3 consists of 14 residues. V dropped 6 bases and J dropped 5 bases, with 17 bases sitting between them. At least ten counts were recorded for this clonotype. TCRdb itself ran the 5' RACE reads through MiXCR, one entry per CDR3 protein. The sample has some 34,000 distinct CDR3 sequences; 4% to 5% are singletons. The receptor was isolated from an adult who was a healthcare worker with PCR-confirmed SARS-CoV-2 infection or an uninfected control (not recorded which). This chain links TRBV12-3 or TRBV12-4 with TRBJ2-7; D gene uncertain. The sequencing sample was made of whole blood. The CDR3 DNA reads as TGTGCCAGCAGACCGGGCCTGAGTTTCCACGAGCAGTACTTC. Translation: CASRPGLSFHEQYF.